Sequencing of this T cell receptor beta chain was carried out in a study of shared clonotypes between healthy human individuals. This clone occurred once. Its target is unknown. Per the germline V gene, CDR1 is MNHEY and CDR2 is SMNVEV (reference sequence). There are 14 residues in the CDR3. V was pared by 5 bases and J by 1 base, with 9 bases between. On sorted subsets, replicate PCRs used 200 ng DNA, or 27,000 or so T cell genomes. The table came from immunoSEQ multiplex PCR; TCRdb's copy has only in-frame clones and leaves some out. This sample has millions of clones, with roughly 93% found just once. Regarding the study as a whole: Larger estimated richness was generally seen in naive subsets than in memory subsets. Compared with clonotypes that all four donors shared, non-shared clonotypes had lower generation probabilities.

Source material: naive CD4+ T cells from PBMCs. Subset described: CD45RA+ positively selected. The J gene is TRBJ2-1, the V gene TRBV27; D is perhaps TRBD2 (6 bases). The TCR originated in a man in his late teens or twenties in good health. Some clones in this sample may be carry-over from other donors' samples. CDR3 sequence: CASSGAGSYNEQFF. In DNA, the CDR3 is TGTGCCAGCAGTGGGGCGGGGTCCTACAATGAGCAGTTCTTC.